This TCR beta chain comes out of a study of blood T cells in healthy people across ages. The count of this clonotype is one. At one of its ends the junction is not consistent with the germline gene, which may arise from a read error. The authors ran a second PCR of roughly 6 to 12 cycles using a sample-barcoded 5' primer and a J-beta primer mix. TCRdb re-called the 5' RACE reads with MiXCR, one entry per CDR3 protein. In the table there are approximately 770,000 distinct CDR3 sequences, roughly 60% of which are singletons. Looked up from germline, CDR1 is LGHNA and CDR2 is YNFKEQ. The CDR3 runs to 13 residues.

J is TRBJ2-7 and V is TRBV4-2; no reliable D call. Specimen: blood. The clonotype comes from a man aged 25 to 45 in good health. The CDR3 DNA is TGTGCCAGCAGCCAAGATTTAAATAACGAGCTGTACTTC. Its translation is CASSQDLNNELYF.